The 9 T cell receptor beta chains presented below share a single source sample, sequenced in a study of T cells in Graves' hyperthyroidism and ophthalmopathy (dated by TCRdb to between 2019 and 2020). The method behind the library was multiplex PCR. Data came from an Illumina HiSeq 2000. The TCR beta CDR3 regions were amplified from the RNA transcripts. For the first round of RT-PCR on the TCR CDR3, the HTBI primer set was used together with the Qiagen OneStep RT-PCR kit. The public reads were reanalyzed by TCRdb: fastp trimming at Q25, MiXCR alignment, in-frame beta chains only. Merged by CDR3 protein, the rows form single entries marked with the most common genes and DNA. This sample gives about 600,000 distinct CDR3 sequences in total; about a sixth of them show up just once. The ten largest account for 2.5% to 4% of the sample. Specimen: blood. The source is a middle-aged woman with Graves' ophthalmopathy.

The sample holds a few counts of this clonotype. This sequence joins TRBV3-1 and TRBJ1-2; D is perhaps TRBD1 (6 bases). The germline CDR1 and CDR2 sequences are LGHDT and YNNKEL (reference sequence). With 1 base removed from V and 4 bases from J, the gap between germline ends came to 16 bases. CDR3 length: 16 amino acids. The CDR3 here is CASSQGGTKISYGYTF. CDR3 sequence (DNA): TGTGCCAGCAGCCAAGGCGGGACAAAAATCTCCTATGGCTACACCTTC.

This clonotype came up many times. V usage is TRBV20-1 and J usage is TRBJ2-2; the match to TRBD2 covers 12 bases. Germline V gene sequence: CDR1 DFQATT, CDR2 SNEGSKA (reference sequence). V lost 2 bases and J lost 3; bases outside the gene matches: 4. The CDR3 sequence is 16 residues long. In nucleotides, the CDR3 is TGCAGTGCTAGAATCCTAGCGGGGGGGCACACCGGGGAGCTGTTTTTT. Translating it yields CSARILAGGHTGELFF.

This clonotype was observed a handful of times. This chain links TRBV5-5 with TRBJ2-7; possible D gene TRBD1, 5 bases. V lost 3 bases to trimming and J lost 3 bases, with 13 bases between them. Germline V CDR1 and CDR2: SGHKS, YYEKEE (reference sequence). This CDR3 region has 14 residues. The CDR3 sequence: CASSSTRQNYEQYF. CDR3 nucleotide sequence: TGTGCCAGCAGCTCAACAAGACAGAACTACGAGCAGTACTTC.

The chain carries TRBV10-3 and TRBJ1-2, with 7 positions matching TRBD1. Germline V gives CDR1 ENHRY, CDR2 SYGVKD. This CDR3 comprises 16 residues. The trim removed 2 bases at V and 7 bases at J, leaving 13 bases unmatched. The CDR3 DNA reads as TGTGCCATCAGTGAGACCCCAGGGGGTCACTTTGGTGGCTACACCTTC. Translating it yields CAISETPGGHFGGYTF.

V gene TRBV20-1 combines with J gene TRBJ1-1; no reliable D call. CDR1 is DFQATT and CDR2 is SNEGSKA in the germline V gene (reference sequence). This CDR3 has 11 residues. Between the trimmed V and J ends, which lost 3 bases and 6 bases, there was a span of 8 bases. In nucleotides, the CDR3 is TGCAGTGCTAGTGATGTTGCTGAAGCTTTCTTT. Its translation is CSASDVAEAFF.

This clonotype came up many times. The chain employs TRBV30 and TRBJ2-1, with D perhaps TRBD2 (6 bases). Germline CDR1 and CDR2: GTSNPN and SVGIG (reference sequence). Trimming took 0 bases from V and 7 from J, leaving 10 bases between them. The length of the CDR3 is 13 residues. The CDR3 DNA reads as TGTGCCTGGAGTGTTCAGAGCGGGAATGAGCAGTTCTTC. Amino acid sequence: CAWSVQSGNEQFF.

The chain couples TRBV19 to TRBJ1-1; tentative D call: TRBD1 (6 bases). CDR1 LNHDA and CDR2 SQIVND come from the germline V gene (reference sequence). Trimming took off 3 bases at V and 6 bases at J, with 17 bases between the two ends. This CDR3 is 15 amino acids long. The CDR3 loop is CASSMGTPGRAEAFF. The CDR3 coding sequence is TGTGCCAGTAGTATGGGGACACCTGGTAGGGCTGAAGCTTTCTTT.

This rearrangement joins TRBV27 to TRBJ2-7, with D possibly called TRBD1 or TRBD2 (5 bases each). Germline values: CDR1 MNHEY, CDR2 SMNVEV (reference sequence). CDR3 length equals 17 residues. With 0 bases removed from V and 7 bases from J, the gap between germline ends came to 22 bases. In DNA, the CDR3 is TGTGCCAGCAGTTTATCTCCGAAACGCCGGGACCCATGGGAGCAGTACTTC. This codes for CASSLSPKRRDPWEQYF.

As for this clonotype: The junction departs from germline at one end; a sequencing error may be responsible. In DNA form, the CDR3 reads TGTGCCGGCAGTTGGTGGGGACAGGGAGGAAACACCATATATTTT. Translating it yields CAGSWWGQGGNTIYF. The chain carries TRBV28 and TRBJ1-3; the match to TRBD1 covers 9 bases. CDR1 and CDR2 (germline): MDHEN, SYDVKM. CDR3 length equals 15 residues.